This T cell receptor beta chain was sequenced in a study of T cells in Graves' hyperthyroidism and ophthalmopathy. Ophthalmopathy patients all had a Clinical Activity Score of at least 3, a NOSPECS grade of at least 4 and disease under 3 months old. Any patient presenting with uncontrolled infection, other autoimmune disease, pregnancy or lactation was left out. Overall study results and limits: The majority of expanded thyroid clonotypes above 0.001 also appeared in blood. A median about 6.5 months before onset, the model predicted ophthalmopathy.

This clonotype was detected ten times or more. Antigen specificity is unknown. Amplification targeted TCR beta CDR3 regions from RNA transcripts. The HTBI primer set was used in a first-round RT-PCR of the TCR CDR3. TCRdb fed the multiplex PCR reads into MiXCR, producing one record per CDR3 protein. The sample carries under 600,000 distinct CDR3 sequences, about a sixth recorded once. Trimming removed 6 bases at V and 3 bases at J, with 14 bases between. Germline V gene sequence: CDR1 KGHSH, CDR2 LQKENI. The CDR3 contains 14 residues. The sequenced material came from blood. This clonotype originated in a woman aged 40 to 50 with Graves' ophthalmopathy. The chain recombines TRBV18 with TRBJ1-1; TRBD1 might be the D (5 bases). The CDR3 DNA is TGTGCCAGCTCGGCGACAGAAAAGTACACTGAAGCTTTCTTT. Encoded protein: CASSATEKYTEAFF.